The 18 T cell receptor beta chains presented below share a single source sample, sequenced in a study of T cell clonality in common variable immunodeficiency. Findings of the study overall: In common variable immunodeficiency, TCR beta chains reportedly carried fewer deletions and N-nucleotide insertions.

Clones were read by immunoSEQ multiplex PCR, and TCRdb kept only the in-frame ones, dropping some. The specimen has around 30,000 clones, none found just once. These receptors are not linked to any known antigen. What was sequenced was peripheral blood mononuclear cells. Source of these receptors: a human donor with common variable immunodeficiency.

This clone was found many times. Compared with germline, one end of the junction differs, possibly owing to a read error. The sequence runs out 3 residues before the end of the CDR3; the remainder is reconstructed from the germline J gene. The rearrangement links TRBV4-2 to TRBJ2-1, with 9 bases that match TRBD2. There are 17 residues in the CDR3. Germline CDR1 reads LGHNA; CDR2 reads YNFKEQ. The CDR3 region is CASSQDTRAAGGDEQFF. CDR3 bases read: TGCGCCAGCAGCCAAGATACCCGAGCAGCGGGAGGTGATGAG.

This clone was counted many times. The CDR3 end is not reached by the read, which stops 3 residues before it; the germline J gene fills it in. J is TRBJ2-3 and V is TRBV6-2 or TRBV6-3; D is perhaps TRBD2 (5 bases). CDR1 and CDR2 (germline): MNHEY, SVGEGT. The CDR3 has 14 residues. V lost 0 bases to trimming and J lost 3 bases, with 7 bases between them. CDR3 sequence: CASSYSSGTDTQYF. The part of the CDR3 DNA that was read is TGTGCCAGCAGTTACTCGTCGGGGACAGATACG.

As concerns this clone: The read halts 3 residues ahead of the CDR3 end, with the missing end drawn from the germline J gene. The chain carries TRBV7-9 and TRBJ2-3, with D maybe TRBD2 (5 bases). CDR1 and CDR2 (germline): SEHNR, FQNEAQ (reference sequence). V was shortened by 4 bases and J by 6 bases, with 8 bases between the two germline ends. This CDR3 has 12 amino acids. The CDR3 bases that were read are TGTGCCAGCAGCTACCGAGGGGATACG. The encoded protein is CASSYRGDT. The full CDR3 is CASSYRGDTQYF.

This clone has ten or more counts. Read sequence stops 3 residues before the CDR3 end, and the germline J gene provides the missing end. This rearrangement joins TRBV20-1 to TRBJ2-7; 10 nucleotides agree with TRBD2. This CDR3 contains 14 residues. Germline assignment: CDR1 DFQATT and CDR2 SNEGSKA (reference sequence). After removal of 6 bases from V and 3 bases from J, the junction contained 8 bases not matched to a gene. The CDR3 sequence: CSASLLAGVYEQYF. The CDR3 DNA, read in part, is TGCAGTGCGAGCCTCCTAGCGGGAGTCTACGAG.

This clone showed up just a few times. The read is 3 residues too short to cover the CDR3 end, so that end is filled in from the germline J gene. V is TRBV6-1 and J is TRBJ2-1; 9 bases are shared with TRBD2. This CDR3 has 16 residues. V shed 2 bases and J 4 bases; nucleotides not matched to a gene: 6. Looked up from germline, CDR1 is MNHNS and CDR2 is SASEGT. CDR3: CASSEPIAGDYNEQFF. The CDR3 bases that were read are TGTGCCAGCAGTGAACCAATAGCGGGAGATTACAATGAG.

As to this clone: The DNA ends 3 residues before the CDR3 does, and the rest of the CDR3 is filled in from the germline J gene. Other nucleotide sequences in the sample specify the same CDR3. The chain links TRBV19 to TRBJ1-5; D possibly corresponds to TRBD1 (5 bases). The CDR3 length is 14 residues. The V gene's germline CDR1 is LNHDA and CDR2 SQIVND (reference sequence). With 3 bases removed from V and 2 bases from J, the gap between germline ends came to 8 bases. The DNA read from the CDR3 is TGTGCCAGTAGTATTCAGGGTGGCAATCAGCCC. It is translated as CASSIQGGNQP. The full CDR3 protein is CASSIQGGNQPQHF.

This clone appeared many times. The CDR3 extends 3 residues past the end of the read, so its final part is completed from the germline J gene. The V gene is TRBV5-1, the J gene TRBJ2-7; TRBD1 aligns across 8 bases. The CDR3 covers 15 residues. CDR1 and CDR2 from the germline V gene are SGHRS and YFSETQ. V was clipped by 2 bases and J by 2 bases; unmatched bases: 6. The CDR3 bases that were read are TGCGCCAGCAGCTTTCGACAGGGGTCTGCCTACGAG. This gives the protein CASSFRQGSAYE. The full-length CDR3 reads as CASSFRQGSAYEQYF.

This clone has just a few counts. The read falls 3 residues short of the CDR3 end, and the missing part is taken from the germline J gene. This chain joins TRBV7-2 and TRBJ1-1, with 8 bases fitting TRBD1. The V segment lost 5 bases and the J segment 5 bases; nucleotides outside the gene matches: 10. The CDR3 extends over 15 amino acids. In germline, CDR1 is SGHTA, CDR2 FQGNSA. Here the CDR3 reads CASSQRAGGETEAFF. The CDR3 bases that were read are TGTGCCAGCAGCCAGAGGGCAGGGGGCGAGACTGAA.

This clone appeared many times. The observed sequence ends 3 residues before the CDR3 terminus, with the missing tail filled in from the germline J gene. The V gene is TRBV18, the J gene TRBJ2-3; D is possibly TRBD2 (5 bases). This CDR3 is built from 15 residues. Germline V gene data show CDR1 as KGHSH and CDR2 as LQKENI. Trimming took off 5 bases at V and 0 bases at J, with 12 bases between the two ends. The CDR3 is CASSSGYPSTDTQYF. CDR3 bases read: TGTGCCAGCTCATCGGGGTACCCTAGCACAGATACG.

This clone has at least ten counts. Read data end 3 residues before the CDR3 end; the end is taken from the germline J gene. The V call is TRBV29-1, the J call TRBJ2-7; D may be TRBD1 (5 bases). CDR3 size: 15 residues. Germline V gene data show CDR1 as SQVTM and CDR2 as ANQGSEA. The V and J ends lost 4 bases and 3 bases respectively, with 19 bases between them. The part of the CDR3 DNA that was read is TGCAGCGTTGCCCTAGGGGTAACATGGGACTACGAG. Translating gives CSVALGVTWDYE. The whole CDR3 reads CSVALGVTWDYEQYF.

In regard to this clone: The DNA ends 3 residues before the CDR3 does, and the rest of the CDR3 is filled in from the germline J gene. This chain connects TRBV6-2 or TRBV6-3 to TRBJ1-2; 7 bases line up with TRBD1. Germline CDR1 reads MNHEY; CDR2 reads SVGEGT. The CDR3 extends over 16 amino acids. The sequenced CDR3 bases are TGTGCCAGCAACCCCTTCTTGCGACAGGGACGGAAAGGC. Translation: CASNPFLRQGRKG. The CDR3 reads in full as CASNPFLRQGRKGYTF.

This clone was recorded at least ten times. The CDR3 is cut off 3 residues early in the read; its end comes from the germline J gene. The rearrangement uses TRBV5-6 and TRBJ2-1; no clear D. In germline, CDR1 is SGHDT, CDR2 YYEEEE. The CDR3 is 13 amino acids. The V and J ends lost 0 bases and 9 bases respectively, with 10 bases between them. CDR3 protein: CASSLAVFVEQFF. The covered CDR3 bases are TGTGCCAGCAGCTTGGCCGTTTTTGTTGAG.

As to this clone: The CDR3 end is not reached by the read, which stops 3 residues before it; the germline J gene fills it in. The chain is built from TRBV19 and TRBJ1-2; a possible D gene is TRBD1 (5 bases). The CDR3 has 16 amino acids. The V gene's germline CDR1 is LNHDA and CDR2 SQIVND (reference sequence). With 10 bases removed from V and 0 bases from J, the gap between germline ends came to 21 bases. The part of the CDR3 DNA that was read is TGTGCCACCCGATGGGGCGCAGGGAACCCTAACTATGGC. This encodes CATRWGAGNPNYG. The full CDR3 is CATRWGAGNPNYGYTF. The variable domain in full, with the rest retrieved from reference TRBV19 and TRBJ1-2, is DGGITQSPKYLFRKEGQNVTLSCEQNLNHDAMYWYRQDPGQGLRLIYYSQIVNDFQKGDIAEGYSVSREKKESFPLTVTSAQKNPTAFYLCATRWGAGNPNYGYTFGSGTRLTVV.

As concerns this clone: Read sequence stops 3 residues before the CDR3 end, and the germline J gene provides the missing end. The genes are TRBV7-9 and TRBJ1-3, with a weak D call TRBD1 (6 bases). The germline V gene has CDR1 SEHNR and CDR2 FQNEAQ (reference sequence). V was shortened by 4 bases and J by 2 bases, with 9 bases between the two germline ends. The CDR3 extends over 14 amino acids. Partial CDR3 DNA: TGTGCCAGCAGCTGGGGGGGGCCTGGAAACACC. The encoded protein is CASSWGGPGNT. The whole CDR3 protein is CASSWGGPGNTIYF.

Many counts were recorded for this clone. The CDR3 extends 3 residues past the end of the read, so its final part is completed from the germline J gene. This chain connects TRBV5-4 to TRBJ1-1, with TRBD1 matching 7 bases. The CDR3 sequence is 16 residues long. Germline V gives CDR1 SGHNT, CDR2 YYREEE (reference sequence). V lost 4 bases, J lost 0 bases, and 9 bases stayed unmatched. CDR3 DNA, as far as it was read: TGTGCCAGCAGCACCCTGTCCCAGGGGGTGAACACTGAA. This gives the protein CASSTLSQGVNTE. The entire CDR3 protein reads CASSTLSQGVNTEAFF.

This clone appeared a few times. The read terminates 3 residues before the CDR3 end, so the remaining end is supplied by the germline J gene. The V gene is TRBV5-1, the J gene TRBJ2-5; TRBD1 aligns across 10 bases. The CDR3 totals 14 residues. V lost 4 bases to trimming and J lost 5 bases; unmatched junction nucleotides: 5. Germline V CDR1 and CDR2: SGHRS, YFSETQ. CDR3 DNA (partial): TGCGCCAGCAGCATGGGACAGGGGTGCGAGACC. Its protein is CASSMGQGCET. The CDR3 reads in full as CASSMGQGCETQYF.

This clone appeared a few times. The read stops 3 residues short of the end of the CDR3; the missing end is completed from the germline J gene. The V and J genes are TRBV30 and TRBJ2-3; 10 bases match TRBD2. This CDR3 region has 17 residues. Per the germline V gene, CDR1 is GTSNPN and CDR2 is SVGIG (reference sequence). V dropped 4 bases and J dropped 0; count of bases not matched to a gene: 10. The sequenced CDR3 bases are TGTGCCTGGATGGCTAGCGGGAGAGGTAGTAGCACAGATACG. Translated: CAWMASGRGSSTDT. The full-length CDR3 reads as CAWMASGRGSSTDTQYF.

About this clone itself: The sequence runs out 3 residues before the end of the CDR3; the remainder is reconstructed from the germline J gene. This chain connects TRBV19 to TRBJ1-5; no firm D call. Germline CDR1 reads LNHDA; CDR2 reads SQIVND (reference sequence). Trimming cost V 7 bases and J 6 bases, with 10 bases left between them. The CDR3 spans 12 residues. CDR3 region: CASTVPGQPQHF. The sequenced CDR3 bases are TGTGCCAGTACCGTTCCGGGTCAGCCC. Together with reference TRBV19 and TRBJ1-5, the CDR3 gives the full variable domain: DGGITQSPKYLFRKEGQNVTLSCEQNLNHDAMYWYRQDPGQGLRLIYYSQIVNDFQKGDIAEGYSVSREKKESFPLTVTSAQKNPTAFYLCASTVPGQPQHFGDGTRLSIL.